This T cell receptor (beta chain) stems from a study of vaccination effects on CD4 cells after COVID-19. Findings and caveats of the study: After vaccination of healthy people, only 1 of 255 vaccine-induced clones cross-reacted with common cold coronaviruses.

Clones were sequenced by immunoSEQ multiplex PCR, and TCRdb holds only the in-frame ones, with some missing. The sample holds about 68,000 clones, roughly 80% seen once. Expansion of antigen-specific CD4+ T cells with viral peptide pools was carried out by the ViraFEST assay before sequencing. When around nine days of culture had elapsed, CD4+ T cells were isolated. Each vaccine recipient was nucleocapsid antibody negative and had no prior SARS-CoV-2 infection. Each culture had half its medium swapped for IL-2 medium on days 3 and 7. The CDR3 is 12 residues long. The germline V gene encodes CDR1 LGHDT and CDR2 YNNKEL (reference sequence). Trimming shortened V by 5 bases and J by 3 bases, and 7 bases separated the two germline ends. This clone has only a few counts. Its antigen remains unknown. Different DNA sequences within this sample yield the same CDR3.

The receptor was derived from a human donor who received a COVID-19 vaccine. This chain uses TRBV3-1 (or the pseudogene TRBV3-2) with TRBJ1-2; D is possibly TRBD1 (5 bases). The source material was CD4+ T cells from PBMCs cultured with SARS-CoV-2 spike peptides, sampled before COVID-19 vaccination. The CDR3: CASSGGDYGYTF. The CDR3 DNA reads TGTGCCAGCAGCGGGGGGGACTATGGCTACACCTTC.